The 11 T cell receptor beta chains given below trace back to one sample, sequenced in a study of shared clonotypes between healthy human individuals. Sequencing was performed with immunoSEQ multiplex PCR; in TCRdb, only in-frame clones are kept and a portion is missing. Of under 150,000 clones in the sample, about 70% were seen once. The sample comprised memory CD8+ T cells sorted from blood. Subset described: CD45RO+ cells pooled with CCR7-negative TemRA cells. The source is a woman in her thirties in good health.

CDR3 DNA: TGTGCCAGCAGTGAAGGGAACGAGCAGTACTTC. Its translation: CASSEGNEQYF. This rearrangement joins TRBV2 to TRBJ2-7; D is unclear. Germline values: CDR1 SNHLY, CDR2 FYNNEI. The ends were cut back, 1 base at V and 5 bases at J, with 3 bases in the middle. CDR3 size: 11 residues.

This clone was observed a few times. This CDR3 is CASSPTGALRLTQYF. The CDR3 DNA reads as TGCGCCAGCAGCCCCACAGGGGCCCTAAGGCTGACCCAGTACTTC. The chain uses TRBV5-1 and TRBJ2-5, with 7 nucleotides matching TRBD1. Germline V gene sequence: CDR1 SGHRS, CDR2 YFSETQ. The CDR3 runs to 15 residues. The V gene end was trimmed by 4 bases and the J gene end by 7 bases; junction bases not matched to a gene: 13.

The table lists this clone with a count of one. CDR3 in DNA: TGTGCCAGCACCGCGGCCTCAGGTTCGACCGGCGGCTACACCTTC. This gives the protein CASTAASGSTGGYTF. The chain couples TRBV6-4 to TRBJ1-2; D remains unclear. Germline V CDR1 and CDR2: MRHNA, SNTAGT. The CDR3 length is 15 residues. Trimming shortened V by 7 bases and J by 8 bases, and 23 bases separated the two germline ends.

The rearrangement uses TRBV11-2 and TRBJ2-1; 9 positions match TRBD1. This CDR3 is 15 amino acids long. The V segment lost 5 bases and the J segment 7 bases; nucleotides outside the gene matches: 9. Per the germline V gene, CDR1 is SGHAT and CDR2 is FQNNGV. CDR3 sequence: CASSPRTGVENEQFF. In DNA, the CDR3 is TGTGCCAGCAGCCCCCGGACAGGGGTAGAGAATGAGCAGTTCTTC.

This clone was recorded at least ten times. The CDR3 bases are TGTGCCAGCGGGGGGACAGGGACTTACAATGAGCAGTTCTTC. Amino acid sequence: CASGGTGTYNEQFF. This chain connects TRBV6-1 to TRBJ2-1, with 9 bases lining up with TRBD1. Germline CDR1 and CDR2: MNHNS and SASEGT. The CDR3 consists of 14 residues. V was clipped by 8 bases and J by 4 bases; unmatched bases: 6.

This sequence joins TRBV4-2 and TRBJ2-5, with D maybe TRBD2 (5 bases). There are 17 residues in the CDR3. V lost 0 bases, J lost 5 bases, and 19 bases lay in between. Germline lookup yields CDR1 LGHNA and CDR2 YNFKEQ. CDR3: CASSQDEDYGRVETQYF. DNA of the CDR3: TGTGCCAGCAGCCAAGATGAAGACTATGGTCGGGTGGAGACCCAGTACTTC.

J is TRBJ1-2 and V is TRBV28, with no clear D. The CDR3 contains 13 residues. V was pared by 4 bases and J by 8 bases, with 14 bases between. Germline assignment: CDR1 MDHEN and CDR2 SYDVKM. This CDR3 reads CASSSRTSRGYTF. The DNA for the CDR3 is TGTGCCAGCAGTTCCAGGACTAGTCGGGGCTACACCTTC.

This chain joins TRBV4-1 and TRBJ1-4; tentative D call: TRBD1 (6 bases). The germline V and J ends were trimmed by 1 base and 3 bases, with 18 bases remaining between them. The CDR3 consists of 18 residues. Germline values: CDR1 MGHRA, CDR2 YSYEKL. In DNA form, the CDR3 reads TGCGCCAGCAGCCAAGGCATGCGCACAGGGTTTCCTAATGAAAAACTGTTTTTT. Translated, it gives CASSQGMRTGFPNEKLFF.

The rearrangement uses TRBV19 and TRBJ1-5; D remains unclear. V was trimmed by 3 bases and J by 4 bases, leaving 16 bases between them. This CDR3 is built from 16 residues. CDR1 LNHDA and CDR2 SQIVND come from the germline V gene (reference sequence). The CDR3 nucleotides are TGTGCCAGTAGTATTGATGGGCAGGTAACGAATCAGCCCCAGCATTTT. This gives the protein CASSIDGQVTNQPQHF.

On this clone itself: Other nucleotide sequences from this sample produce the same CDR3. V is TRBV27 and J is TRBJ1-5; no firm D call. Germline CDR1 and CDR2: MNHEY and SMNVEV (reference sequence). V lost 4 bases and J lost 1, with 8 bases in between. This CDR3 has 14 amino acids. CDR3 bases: TGTGCCAGCAGTTCCGGGTCGAGCAATCAGCCCCAGCATTTT. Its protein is CASSSGSSNQPQHF.

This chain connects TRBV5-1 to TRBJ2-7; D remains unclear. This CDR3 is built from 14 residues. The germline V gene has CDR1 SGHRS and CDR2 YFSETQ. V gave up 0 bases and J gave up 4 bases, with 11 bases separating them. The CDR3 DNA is TGCGCCAGCAGCTTGGGGTGGGATCAGTACGAGCAGTACTTC. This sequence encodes CASSLGWDQYEQYF.